This T cell receptor (beta chain) appears in the sequencing data of a study of vaccination effects on CD4 cells after COVID-19. Whole-study findings and limits: Marked clonal contraction of infection- and vaccine-induced clones was seen late after vaccination. In healthy vaccinees, only 1 of 255 vaccine-induced clones cross-reacted with common cold coronaviruses.

Cultured cells yielded isolated CD4+ T cells after 10 to 11 days. Each participant was given two doses of one vaccine (BNT162b2 or mRNA-1273). Vaccinees lacked prior SARS-CoV-2 infection and tested negative for nucleocapsid antibodies. As concerns this clone: The antigen is unknown.

Produced via immunoSEQ multiplex PCR; TCRdb's table is partial and in-frame only. The data hold more than 60,000 clones, with roughly 74% observed a single time. Germline CDR1 reads SGHTA; CDR2 reads FQGNSA. CDR3 length equals 14 residues. V lost 5 bases and J 5 bases, leaving 15 bases between the germline ends. This chain uses TRBV7-2 with TRBJ1-1, with a weak D call TRBD1 (6 bases). This specimen was CD4+ T cells from PBMCs cultured without peptide, taken after COVID-19 vaccination. The TCR comes from a human donor who received a COVID-19 vaccine. The CDR3 coding sequence is TGTGCCAGCAGCCCGGCCGCAGGGGAGACTGAAGCTTTCTTT. Its translation is CASSPAAGETEAFF.